Listed below are T cell receptor beta chains from one sample, sequenced in a study of T cell responses to AZD1222 COVID-19 vaccine. Some clones are missing from TCRdb's copy, which holds only in-frame ones; the method was immunoSEQ multiplex PCR. The sample lists roughly 70,000 clones; more than 75% were seen once. The source was peripheral blood, collected 28 days after the second dose of the MenACWY control vaccine. The receptors were gathered from an adult who received the MenACWY meningococcal vaccine as a control. Each CDR3 is given with its conserved first and last residue. Fields, in order: D gene, V gene, clone size, J gene, CDR3 DNA, CDR3 protein. A D gene is named only where the DNA matches it firmly. Expanded clones are given a class, and other clones once, few, many or no size at all.

TRBD1	TRBV6-2/TRBV6-3	.	TRBJ1-6	TGTGCCAGCAGTTACGGGGGGACAGTCAATTCACCCCTCCACTTT	CASSYGGTVNSPLHF
TRBD2	TRBV9	.	TRBJ2-3	TGTGCCAGCAGCCTTGGGACTAGCGGGGGGGCCCCAGATACGCAGTATTTT	CASSLGTSGGAPDTQYF
.	TRBV28	.	TRBJ1-2	TGTGCCAGCAGTTTAGGTGGGGATAGTTCTTTGTTGGATGGCTACACCTTC	CASSLGGDSSLLDGYTF
.	TRBV14	.	TRBJ1-1	TGTGCCAGCAGCCAAGAGGGCACTGAAGCTTTCTTT	CASSQEGTEAFF
.	TRBV9	.	TRBJ1-2	TGTGCCAGCAGCCCAGAGGACACCGTCTATTCTAACTATGGCTACACCTTC	CASSPEDTVYSNYGYTF
.	TRBV5-6	.	TRBJ2-3	TGTGCCAGCAGCTTGGGTGAGGTCACAGATACGCAGTATTTT	CASSLGEVTDTQYF
.	TRBV29-1	.	TRBJ1-4	TGCAGCGTTGAAGAGTTGACGGGAAAACTGTTTTTT	CSVEELTGKLFF
.	TRBV28	.	TRBJ2-2	TGTGCCAGCAGTTTCCGAGGGACCACCGGGGAGCTGTTTTTT	CASSFRGTTGELFF
.	TRBV28	.	TRBJ1-1	TGTGCCAGCAGTTTAAACCCCCAGGGTGAAGCTTTCTTT	CASSLNPQGEAFF
TRBD2	TRBV18	.	TRBJ2-2	TGTGCCAGCTCACCCCAGGGGACTAGCGGGAGGGCCGTCTCATCGGAGCTGTTTTTT	CASSPQGTSGRAVSSELFF
TRBD1	TRBV7-9	.	TRBJ1-2	TGTGCCAGCAGCCCCCGTCCCGGGACAGGGAACTATGGCTACACCTTC	CASSPRPGTGNYGYTF
.	TRBV28	.	TRBJ1-2	TGTGCCAGCAGGAAACCGGGATCAAACTATGGCTACACCTTC	CASRKPGSNYGYTF
TRBD1	TRBV7-3	.	TRBJ2-5	TGTGCCAGCAGCTCCGGGACAGGGGTAGGGACCCAGTACTTC	CASSSGTGVGTQYF
.	TRBV19	.	TRBJ1-1	TGTGCCAGTAGTATGGGGCTTCGGAGAGGAACTGAAGCTTTCTTT	CASSMGLRRGTEAFF
.	TRBV19	.	TRBJ1-1	TGTGCCAGTATGGCTTACAGCACTGAAGCTTTCTTT	CASMAYSTEAFF
.	TRBV28	.	TRBJ1-5	TGTGCCAGCATCCAACAGGGACCAAATCAGCCCCAGCATTTT	CASIQQGPNQPQHF
.	TRBV9	.	TRBJ1-2	TGTGCCAGCAGCGTAGGCCCGGAGTCTAACTATGGCTACACCTTC	CASSVGPESNYGYTF
TRBD1	TRBV11-1	.	TRBJ1-2	TGTGCCGTCGTCCACCGGGACAGTCTTGGCTACACCTTC	CAVVHRDSLGYTF
TRBD1	TRBV29-1	.	TRBJ2-7	TGCAGCGTTGTGGGGACAGGGGTAGGGGAGCAGTACTTC	CSVVGTGVGEQYF
.	TRBV18	once	TRBJ2-3	TGTGCCAGCTCACCACCCCAGGGGTGGACAGATACGCAGTATTTT	CASSPPQGWTDTQYF
TRBD1	TRBV6-1	.	TRBJ1-2	TGTGCCAGCAGTGATGGGGACAGAGCTAACTATGGCTACACCTTC	CASSDGDRANYGYTF
.	TRBV28	.	TRBJ2-7	TGTGCCAGCAGGCGGTTTTACGAGCAGTACTTC	CASRRFYEQYF
TRBD2	TRBV5-4	.	TRBJ2-7	TGTGCCAGCAGCTTGTCGCGGGAGGGTCACGAGCAGTACTTC	CASSLSREGHEQYF
.	TRBV27	.	TRBJ2-7	TGTGCCAGCAGTTTGAAGAGACGGCGGGACTCCGAGCAGTACTTC	CASSLKRRRDSEQYF
.	TRBV19	.	TRBJ2-7	TGTGCCAGTAGTATAGAGCGGGGCCCCTACGAGCAGTACTTC	CASSIERGPYEQYF
TRBD1	TRBV5-4	.	TRBJ2-5	TGTGCCAGCAGGAGGACAGGGGATGGTGAGACCCAGTACTTC	CASRRTGDGETQYF
.	TRBV6-6	.	TRBJ1-3	TGTGCCGGAAGCGATTCTGGAAACACCATATATTTT	CAGSDSGNTIYF
TRBD2	TRBV10-2	.	TRBJ2-7	TGCGCCAGCAGCGTAGCGGGAACGGACTACGAGCAGTACTTC	CASSVAGTDYEQYF
.	TRBV6-5	.	TRBJ2-7	TGTGCCAGCAGGAGACAGGTCGCCTACGAGCAGTACTTC	CASRRQVAYEQYF
.	TRBV3-1/TRBV3-2	.	TRBJ2-1	TGTGCCAGCAGCCAAGATTCAACTGGTATTAATGAGCAGTTCTTC	CASSQDSTGINEQFF
TRBD2	TRBV6-2/TRBV6-3	.	TRBJ2-3	TGTGCCAGCAGTCACCTCTCTAGCGGGACCACAGATACGCAGTATTTT	CASSHLSSGTTDTQYF
.	TRBV7-3	.	TRBJ1-2	TGTGCCAGCAGCTTTAGCCGATCCTATGGCTACACCTTC	CASSFSRSYGYTF
TRBD1	TRBV6-5	.	TRBJ2-3	TGTGCCAGCAGTTACCCCTTCGCAGGGGGCGATACGCAGTATTTT	CASSYPFAGGDTQYF
.	TRBV4-3	.	TRBJ1-2	TGCGCCAGCAGCCTATATAACTATGGCTACACCTTC	CASSLYNYGYTF
TRBD1	TRBV29-1	.	TRBJ1-2	TGCAGCCCTCGAAACTTGGGACAGTTCTATGGCTACACCTTC	CSPRNLGQFYGYTF
.	TRBV3-1/TRBV3-2	.	TRBJ2-2	TGTGCCAGCAGCTGGTCGGGACAAAGTTTAGCGAACACCGGGGAGCTGTTTTTT	CASSWSGQSLANTGELFF